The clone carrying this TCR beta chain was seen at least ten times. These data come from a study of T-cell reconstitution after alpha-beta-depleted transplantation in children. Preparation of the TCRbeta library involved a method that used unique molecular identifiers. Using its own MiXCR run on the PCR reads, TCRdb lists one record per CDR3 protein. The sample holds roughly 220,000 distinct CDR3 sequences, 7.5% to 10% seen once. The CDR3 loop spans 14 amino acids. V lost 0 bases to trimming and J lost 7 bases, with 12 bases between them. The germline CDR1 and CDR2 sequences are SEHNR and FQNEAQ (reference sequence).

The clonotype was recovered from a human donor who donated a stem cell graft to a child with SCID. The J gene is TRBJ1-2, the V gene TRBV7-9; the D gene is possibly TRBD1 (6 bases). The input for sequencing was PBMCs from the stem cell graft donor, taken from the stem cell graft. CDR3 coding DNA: TGTGCCAGCAGCTTAGCGGTGGGGGCACGTGGCTACACCTTC. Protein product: CASSLAVGARGYTF.